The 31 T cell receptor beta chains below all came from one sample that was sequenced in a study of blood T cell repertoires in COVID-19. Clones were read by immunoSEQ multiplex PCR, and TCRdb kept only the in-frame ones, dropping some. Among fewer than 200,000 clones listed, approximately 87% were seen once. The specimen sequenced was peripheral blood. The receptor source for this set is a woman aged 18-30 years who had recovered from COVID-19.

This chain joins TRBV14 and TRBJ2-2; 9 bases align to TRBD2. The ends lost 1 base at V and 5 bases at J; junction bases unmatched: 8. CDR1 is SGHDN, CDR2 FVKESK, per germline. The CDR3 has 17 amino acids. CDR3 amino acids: CASSQVRGGARTGELFF. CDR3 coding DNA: TGTGCCAGCAGCCAAGTCCGCGGGGGGGCGCGGACCGGGGAGCTGTTTTTT.

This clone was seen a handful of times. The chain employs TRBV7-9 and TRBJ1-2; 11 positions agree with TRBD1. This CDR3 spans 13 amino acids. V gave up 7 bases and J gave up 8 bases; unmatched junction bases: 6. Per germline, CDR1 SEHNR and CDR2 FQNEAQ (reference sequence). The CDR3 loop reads CASTVGQGAGYTF. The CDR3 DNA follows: TGTGCCAGCACCGTAGGACAGGGGGCAGGCTACACCTTC.

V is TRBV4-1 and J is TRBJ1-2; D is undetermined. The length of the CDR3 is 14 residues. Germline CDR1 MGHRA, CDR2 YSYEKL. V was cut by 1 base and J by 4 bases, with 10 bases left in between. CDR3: CASSQARYGYGYTF. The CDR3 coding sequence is TGCGCCAGCAGCCAAGCCCGGTACGGCTATGGCTACACCTTC.

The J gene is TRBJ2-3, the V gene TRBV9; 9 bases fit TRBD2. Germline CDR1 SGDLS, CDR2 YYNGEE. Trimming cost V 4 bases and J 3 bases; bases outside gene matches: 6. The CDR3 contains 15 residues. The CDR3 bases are TGTGCCAGCAGCCCCCGGGGACTAGCAACAGATACGCAGTATTTT. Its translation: CASSPRGLATDTQYF. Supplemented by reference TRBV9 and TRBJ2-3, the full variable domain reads DSGVTQTPKHLITATGQRVTLRCSPRSGDLSVYWYQQSLDQGLQFLIQYYNGEERAKGNILERFSAQQFPDLHSELNLSSLELGDSALYFCASSPRGLATDTQYFGPGTRLTVL.

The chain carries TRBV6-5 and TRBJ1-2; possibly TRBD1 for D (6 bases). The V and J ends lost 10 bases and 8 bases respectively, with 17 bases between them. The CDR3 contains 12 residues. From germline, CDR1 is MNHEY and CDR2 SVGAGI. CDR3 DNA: TGTGCCACTCGAACAGGGATGTCGGGCTACACCTTC. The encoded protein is CATRTGMSGYTF.

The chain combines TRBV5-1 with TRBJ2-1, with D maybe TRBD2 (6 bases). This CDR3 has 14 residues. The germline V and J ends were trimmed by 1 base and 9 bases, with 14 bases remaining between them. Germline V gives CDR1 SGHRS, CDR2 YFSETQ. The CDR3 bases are TGCGCCAGCAGCTTGTCTGGGGGGTCAATTGAGCAGTTCTTC. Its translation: CASSLSGGSIEQFF.

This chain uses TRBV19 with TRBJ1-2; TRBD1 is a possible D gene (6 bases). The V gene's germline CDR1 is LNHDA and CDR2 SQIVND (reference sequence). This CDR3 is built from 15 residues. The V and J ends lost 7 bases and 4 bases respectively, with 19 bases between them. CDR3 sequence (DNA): TGTGCCAGTATAAAGACGCAGGGGATAGGCTATGGCTACACCTTC. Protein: CASIKTQGIGYGYTF. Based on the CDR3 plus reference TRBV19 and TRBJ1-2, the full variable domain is DGGITQSPKYLFRKEGQNVTLSCEQNLNHDAMYWYRQDPGQGLRLIYYSQIVNDFQKGDIAEGYSVSREKKESFPLTVTSAQKNPTAFYLCASIKTQGIGYGYTFGSGTRLTVV.

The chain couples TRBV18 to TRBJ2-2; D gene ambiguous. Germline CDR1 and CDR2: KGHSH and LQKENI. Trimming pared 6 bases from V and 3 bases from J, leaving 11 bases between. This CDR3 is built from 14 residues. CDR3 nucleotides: TGTGCCAGCTCCCGACATCTCGACACCGGGGAGCTGTTTTTT. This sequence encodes CASSRHLDTGELFF. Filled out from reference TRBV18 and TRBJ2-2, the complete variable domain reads NAGVMQNPRHLVRRRGQEARLRCSPMKGHSHVYWYRQLPEEGLKFMVYLQKENIIDESGMPKERFSAEFPKEGPSILRIQQVVRGDSAAYFCASSRHLDTGELFFGEGSRLTVL.

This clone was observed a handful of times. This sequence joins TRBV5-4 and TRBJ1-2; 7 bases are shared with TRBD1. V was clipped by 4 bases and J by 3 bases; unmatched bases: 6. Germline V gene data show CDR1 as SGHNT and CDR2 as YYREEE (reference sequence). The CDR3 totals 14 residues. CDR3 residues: CASSVPTGDYGYTF. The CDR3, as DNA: TGTGCCAGCAGCGTACCCACAGGGGACTATGGCTACACCTTC.

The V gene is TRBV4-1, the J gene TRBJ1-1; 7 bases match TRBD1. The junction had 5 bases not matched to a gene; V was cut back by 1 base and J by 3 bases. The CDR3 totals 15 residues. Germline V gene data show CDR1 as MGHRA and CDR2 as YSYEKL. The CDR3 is CASSQATGADTEAFF. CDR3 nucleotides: TGCGCCAGCAGCCAAGCTACAGGGGCGGACACTGAAGCTTTCTTT.

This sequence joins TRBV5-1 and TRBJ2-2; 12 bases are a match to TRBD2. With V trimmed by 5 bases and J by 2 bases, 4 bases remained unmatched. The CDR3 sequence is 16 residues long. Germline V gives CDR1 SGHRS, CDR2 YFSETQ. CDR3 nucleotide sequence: TGCGCCAGCAGTAGACTAGCGGGAGTTAACACCGGGGAGCTGTTTTTT. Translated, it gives CASSRLAGVNTGELFF. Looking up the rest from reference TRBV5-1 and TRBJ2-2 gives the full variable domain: KAGVTQTPRYLIKTRGQQVTLSCSPISGHRSVSWYQQTPGQGLQFLFEYFSETQRNKGNFPGRFSGRQFSNSRSEMNVSTLELGDSALYLCASSRLAGVNTGELFFGEGSRLTVL.

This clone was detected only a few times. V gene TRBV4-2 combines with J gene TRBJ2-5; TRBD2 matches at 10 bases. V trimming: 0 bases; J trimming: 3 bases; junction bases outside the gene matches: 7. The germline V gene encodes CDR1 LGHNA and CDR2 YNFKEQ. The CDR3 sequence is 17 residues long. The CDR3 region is CASSQDRGLAGEETQYF. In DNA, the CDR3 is TGTGCCAGCAGCCAAGACAGGGGGCTAGCGGGAGAAGAGACCCAGTACTTC.

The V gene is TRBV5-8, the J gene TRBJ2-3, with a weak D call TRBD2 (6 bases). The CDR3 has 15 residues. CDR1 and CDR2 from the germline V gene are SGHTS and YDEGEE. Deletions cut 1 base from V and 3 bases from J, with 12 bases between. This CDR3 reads CASSLKGGRTDTQYF. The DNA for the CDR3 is TGTGCCAGCAGCTTGAAGGGAGGTCGGACAGATACGCAGTATTTT. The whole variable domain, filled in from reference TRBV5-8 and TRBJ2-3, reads EAGVTQSPTHLIKTRGQQATLRCSPISGHTSVYWYQQALGLGLQFLLWYDEGEERNRGNFPPRFSGRQFPNYSSELNVNALELEDSALYLCASSLKGGRTDTQYFGPGTRLTVL.

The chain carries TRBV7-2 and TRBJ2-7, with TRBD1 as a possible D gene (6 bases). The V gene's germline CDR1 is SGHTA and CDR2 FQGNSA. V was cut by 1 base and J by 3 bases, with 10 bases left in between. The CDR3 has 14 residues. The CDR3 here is CASSLGRTDYEQYF. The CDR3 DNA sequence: TGTGCCAGCAGCTTAGGGAGGACAGACTACGAGCAGTACTTC.

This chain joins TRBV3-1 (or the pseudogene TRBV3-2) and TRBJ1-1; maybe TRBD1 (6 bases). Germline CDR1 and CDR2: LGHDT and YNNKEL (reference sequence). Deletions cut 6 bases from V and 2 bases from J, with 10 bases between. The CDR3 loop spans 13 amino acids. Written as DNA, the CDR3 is TGTGCCAGCAGACCGGGACACAACACTGAAGCTTTCTTT. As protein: CASRPGHNTEAFF.

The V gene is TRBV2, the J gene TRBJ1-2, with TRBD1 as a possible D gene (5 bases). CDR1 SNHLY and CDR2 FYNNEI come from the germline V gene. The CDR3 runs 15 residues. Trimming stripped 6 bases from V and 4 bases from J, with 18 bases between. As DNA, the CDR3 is TGTGCCAGCAGCCCGATGGCCCAGGGTCGCTATGGCTACACCTTC. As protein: CASSPMAQGRYGYTF.

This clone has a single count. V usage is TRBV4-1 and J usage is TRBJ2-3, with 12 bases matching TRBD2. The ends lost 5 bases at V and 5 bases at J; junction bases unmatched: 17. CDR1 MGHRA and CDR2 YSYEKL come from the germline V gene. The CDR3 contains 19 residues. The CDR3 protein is CASSSYLGRLAGDIDTQYF. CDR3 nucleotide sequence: TGCGCCAGCAGCTCCTACTTAGGGAGACTAGCGGGAGACATAGATACGCAGTATTTT.

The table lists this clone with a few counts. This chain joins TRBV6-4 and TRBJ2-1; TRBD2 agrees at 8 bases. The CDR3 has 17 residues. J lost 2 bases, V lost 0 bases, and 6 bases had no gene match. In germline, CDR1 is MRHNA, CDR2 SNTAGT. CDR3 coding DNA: TGTGCCAGCAGTGACTCCGGACTAGCACACACCTACAATGAGCAGTTCTTC. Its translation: CASSDSGLAHTYNEQFF.

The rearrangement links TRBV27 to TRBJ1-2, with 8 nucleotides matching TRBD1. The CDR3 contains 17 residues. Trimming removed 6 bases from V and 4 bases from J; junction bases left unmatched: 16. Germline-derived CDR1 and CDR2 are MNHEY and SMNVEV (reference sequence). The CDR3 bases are TGTGCCAGCAGCGACCACCGACAGGGGATCTCTCCCTATGGCTACACCTTC. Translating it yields CASSDHRQGISPYGYTF.

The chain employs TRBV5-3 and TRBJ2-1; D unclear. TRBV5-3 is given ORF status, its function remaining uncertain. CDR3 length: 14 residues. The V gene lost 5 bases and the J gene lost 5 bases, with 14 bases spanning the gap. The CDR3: CARRPKDGDNEQFF. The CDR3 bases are TGTGCCAGAAGGCCAAAAGACGGAGACAATGAGCAGTTCTTC.

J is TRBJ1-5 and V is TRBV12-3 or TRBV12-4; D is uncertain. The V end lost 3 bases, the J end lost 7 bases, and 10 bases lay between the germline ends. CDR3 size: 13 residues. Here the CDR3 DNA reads TGTGCCAGCAGTTTGGGTTCGGGACAGCCCCAGCATTTT. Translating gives CASSLGSGQPQHF.

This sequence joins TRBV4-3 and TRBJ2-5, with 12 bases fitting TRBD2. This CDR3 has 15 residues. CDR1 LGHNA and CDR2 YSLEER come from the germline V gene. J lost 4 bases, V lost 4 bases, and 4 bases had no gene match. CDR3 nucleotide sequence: TGCGCCAGCAGCCGACGACTAGCGGGGGCAGAGACCCAGTACTTC. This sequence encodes CASSRRLAGAETQYF.

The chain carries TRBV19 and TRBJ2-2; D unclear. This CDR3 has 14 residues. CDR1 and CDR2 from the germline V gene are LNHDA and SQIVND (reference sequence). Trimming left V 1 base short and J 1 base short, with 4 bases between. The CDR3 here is CASSIGRNTGELFF. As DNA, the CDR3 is TGTGCCAGTAGTATAGGTCGGAACACCGGGGAGCTGTTTTTT.

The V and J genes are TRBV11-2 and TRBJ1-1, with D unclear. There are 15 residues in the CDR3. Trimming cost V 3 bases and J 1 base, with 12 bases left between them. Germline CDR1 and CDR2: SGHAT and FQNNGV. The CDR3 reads CASSFLNGGNTEAFF. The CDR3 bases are TGTGCCAGCAGCTTCCTAAATGGCGGGAACACTGAAGCTTTCTTT.

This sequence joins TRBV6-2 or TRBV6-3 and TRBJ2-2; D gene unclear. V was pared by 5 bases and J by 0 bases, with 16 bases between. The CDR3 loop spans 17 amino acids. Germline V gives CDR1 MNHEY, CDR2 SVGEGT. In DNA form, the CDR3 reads TGTGCCAGCAGTAAGACCGCGGAGCCTTCGAACACCGGGGAGCTGTTTTTT. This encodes CASSKTAEPSNTGELFF.

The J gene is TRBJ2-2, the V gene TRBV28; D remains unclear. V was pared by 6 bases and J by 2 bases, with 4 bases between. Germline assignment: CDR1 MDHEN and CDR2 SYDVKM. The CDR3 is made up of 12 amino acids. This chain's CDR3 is CASSLNTGELFF. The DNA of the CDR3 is TGTGCCAGCAGCCTTAACACCGGGGAGCTGTTTTTT.

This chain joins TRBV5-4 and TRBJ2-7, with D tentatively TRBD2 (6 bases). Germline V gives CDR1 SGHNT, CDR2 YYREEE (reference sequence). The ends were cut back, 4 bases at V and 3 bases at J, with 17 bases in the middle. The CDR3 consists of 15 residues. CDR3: CASSLWGLSIYEQYF. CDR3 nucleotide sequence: TGTGCCAGCAGCCTATGGGGACTGTCGATCTACGAGCAGTACTTC.

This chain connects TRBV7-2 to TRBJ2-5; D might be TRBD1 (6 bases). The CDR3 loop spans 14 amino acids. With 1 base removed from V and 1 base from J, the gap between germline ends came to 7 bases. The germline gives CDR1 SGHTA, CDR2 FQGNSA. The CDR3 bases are TGTGCCAGCAGCTTAGGACAGGCCCAAGAGACCCAGTACTTC. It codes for CASSLGQAQETQYF. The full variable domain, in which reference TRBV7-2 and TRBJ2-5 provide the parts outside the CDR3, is GAGVSQSPSNKVTEKGKDVELRCDPISGHTALYWYRQSLGQGLEFLIYFQGNSAPDKSGLPSDRFSAERTGGSVSTLTIQRTQQEDSAVYLCASSLGQAQETQYFGPGTRLLVL.

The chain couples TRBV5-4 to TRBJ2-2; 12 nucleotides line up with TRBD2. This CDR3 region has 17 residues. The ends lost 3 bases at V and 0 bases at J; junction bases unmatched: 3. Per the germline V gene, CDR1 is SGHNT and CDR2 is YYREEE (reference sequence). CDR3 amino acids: CASSSTSGGPNTGELFF. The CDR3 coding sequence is TGTGCCAGCAGCTCCACTAGCGGGGGGCCGAACACCGGGGAGCTGTTTTTT.

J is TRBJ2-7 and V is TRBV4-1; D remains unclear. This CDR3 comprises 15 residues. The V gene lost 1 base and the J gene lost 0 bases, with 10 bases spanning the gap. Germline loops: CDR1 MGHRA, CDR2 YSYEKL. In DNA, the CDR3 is TGCGCCAGCAGCCAAGGGTTTTTCGGCTCCTACGAGCAGTACGTC. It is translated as CASSQGFFGSYEQYV.

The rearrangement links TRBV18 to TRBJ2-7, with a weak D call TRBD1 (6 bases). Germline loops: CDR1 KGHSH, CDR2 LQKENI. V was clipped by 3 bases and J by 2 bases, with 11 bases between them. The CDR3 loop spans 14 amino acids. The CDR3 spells CASSPQKGAYEQYV. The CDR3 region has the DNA TGTGCCAGCTCACCGCAAAAGGGGGCCTACGAGCAGTACGTC.